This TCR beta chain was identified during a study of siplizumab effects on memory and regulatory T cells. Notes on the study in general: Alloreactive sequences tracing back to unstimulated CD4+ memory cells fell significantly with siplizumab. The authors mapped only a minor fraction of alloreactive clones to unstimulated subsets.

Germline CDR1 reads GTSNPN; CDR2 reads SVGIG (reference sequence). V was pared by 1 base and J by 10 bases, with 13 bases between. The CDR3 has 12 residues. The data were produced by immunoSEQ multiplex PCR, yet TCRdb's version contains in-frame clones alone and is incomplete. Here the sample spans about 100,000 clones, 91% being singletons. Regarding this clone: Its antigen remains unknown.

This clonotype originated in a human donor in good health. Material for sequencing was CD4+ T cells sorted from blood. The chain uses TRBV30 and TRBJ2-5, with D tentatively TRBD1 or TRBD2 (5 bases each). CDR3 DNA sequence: TGTGCCTGGAGTGAGGGACCTTGGGGCCAGTACTTC. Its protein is CAWSEGPWGQYF.